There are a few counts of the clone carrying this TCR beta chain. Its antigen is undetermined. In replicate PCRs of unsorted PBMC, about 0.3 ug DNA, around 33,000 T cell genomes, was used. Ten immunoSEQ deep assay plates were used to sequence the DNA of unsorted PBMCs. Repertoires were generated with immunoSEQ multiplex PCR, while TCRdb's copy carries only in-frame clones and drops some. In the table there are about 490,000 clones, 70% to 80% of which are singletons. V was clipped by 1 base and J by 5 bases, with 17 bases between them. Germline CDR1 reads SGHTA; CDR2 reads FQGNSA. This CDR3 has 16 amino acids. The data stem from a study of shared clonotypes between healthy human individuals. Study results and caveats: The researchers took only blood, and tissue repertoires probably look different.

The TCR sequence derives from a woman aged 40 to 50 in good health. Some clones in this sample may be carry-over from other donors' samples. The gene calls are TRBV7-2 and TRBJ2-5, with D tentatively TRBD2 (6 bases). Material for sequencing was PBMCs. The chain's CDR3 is CASSLGVSGQQETQYF. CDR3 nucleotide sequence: TGTGCCAGCAGCTTAGGTGTCAGCGGGCAACAGGAGACCCAGTACTTC.